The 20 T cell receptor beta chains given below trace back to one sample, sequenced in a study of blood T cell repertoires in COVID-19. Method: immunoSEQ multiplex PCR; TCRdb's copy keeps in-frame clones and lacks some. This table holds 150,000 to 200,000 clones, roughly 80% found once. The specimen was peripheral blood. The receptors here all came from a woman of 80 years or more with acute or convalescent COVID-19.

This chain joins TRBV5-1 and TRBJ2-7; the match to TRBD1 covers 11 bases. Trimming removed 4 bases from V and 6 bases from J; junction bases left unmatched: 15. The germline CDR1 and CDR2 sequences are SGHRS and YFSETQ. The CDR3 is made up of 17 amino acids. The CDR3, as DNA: TGCGCCAGCAGCCAAACGTTCTCAGGACAGGGGGCGAGCGAGCAGTACTTC. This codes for CASSQTFSGQGASEQYF.

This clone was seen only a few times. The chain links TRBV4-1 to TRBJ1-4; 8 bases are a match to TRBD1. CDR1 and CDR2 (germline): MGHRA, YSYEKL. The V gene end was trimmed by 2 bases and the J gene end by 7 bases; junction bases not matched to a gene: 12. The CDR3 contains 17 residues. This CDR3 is CASSQLPGQGEGEKLFF. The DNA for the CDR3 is TGCGCCAGCAGCCAATTACCTGGACAGGGAGAAGGTGAAAAACTGTTTTTT.

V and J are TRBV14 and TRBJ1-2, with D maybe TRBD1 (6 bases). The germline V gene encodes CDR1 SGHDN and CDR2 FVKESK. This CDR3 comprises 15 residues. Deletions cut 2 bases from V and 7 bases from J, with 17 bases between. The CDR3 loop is CASSQRLTGTGGYTF. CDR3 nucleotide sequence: TGTGCCAGCAGCCAACGGCTGACAGGAACAGGTGGCTACACCTTC.

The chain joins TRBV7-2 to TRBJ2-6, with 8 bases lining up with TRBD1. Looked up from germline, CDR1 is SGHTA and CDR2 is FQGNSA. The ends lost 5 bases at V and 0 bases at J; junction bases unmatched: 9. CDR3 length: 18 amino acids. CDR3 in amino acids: CASSRKDRGYSGANVLTF. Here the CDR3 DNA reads TGTGCCAGCAGCCGGAAAGACAGGGGCTACTCTGGGGCCAACGTCCTGACTTTC. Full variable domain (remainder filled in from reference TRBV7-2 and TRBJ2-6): GAGVSQSPSNKVTEKGKDVELRCDPISGHTALYWYRQSLGQGLEFLIYFQGNSAPDKSGLPSDRFSAERTGGSVSTLTIQRTQQEDSAVYLCASSRKDRGYSGANVLTFGAGSRLTVL.

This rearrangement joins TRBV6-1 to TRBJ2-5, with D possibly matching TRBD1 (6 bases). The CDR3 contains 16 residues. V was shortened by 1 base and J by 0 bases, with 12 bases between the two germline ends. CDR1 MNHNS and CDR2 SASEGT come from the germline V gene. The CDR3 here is CASSEGRTVYQETQYF. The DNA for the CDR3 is TGTGCCAGCAGTGAAGGGAGGACAGTCTACCAAGAGACCCAGTACTTC.

The CDR3 DNA sequence: TGTGCCAGCACGGGGGGAACCCAATACCCCCAGCATTTT. Its protein product is CASTGGTQYPQHF. The V gene is TRBV6-6, the J gene TRBJ1-5; tentatively, D is TRBD1 (5 bases). CDR1 MNHNY and CDR2 SVGAGI come from the germline V gene (reference sequence). V was shortened by 7 bases and J by 10 bases, with 17 bases between the two germline ends. This CDR3 is built from 13 residues.

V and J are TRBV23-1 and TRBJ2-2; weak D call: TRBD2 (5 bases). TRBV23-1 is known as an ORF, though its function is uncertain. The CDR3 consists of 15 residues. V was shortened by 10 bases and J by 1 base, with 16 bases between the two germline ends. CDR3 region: CATPRADENTGELFF. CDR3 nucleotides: TGCGCCACCCCGCGAGCGGATGAGAACACCGGGGAGCTGTTTTTT.

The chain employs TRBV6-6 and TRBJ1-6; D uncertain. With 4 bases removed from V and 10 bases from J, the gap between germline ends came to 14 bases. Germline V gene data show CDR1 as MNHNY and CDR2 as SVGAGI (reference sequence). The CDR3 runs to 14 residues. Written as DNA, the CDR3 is TGTGCCAGCAGTTTGGAATCCCGAGGGTCACCCCTCCACTTT. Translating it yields CASSLESRGSPLHF.

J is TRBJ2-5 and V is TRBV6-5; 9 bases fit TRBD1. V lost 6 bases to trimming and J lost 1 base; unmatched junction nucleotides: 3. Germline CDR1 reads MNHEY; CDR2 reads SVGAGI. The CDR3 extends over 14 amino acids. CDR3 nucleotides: TGTGCCAGCAGACCGGGACAGGGCCAAGAGACCCAGTACTTC. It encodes CASRPGQGQETQYF.

The CDR3 coding sequence is TGCGCCAGCAGCCAAGAAACAGGATTATATGGCTACACCTTC. Its translation is CASSQETGLYGYTF. The chain combines TRBV4-1 with TRBJ1-2; D perhaps matches TRBD1 (5 bases). V dropped 0 bases and J dropped 5 bases, with 10 bases sitting between them. CDR3 length equals 14 residues. Germline V gene lookup returns CDR1 MGHRA and CDR2 YSYEKL.

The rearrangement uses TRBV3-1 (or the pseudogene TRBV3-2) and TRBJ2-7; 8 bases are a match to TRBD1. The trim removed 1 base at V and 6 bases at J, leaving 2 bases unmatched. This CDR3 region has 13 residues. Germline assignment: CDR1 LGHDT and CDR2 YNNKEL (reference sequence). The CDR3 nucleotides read TGTGCCAGCAGCCAAGGACAGGGGCTCGAGCAGTACTTC. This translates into CASSQGQGLEQYF.

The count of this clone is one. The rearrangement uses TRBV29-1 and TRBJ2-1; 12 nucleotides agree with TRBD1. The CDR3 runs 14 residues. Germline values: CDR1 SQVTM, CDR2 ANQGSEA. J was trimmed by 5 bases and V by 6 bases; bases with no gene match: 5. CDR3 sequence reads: CSVRGQGANNEQFF. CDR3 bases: TGCAGCGTAAGGGGACAGGGGGCGAACAATGAGCAGTTCTTC.

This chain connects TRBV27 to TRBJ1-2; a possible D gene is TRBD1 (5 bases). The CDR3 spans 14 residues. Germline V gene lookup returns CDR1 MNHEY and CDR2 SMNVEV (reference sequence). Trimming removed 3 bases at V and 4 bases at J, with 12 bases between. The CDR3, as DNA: TGTGCCAGCAGTTTCACGGGGGGGGGCTATGGCTACACCTTC. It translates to CASSFTGGGYGYTF.

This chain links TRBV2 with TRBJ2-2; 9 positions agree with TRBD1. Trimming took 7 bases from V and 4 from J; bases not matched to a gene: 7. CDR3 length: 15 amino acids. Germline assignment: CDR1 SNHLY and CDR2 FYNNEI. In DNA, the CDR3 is TGTGCCAGCAACGAGAAACAGGGGGCCACCGGGGAGCTGTTTTTT. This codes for CASNEKQGATGELFF.

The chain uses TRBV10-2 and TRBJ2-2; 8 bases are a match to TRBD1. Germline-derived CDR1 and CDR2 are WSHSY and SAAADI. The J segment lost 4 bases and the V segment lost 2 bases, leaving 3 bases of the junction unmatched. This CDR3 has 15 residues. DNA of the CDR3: TGCGCCAGCAGTGAGAGGACAGGGCTCACCGGGGAGCTGTTTTTT. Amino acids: CASSERTGLTGELFF.

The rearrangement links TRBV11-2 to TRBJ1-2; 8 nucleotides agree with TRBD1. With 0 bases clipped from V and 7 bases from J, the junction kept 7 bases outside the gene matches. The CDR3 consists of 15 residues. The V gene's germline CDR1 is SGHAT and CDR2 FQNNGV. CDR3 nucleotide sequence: TGTGCCAGCAGCTTAGACCGAGACAGGGGAAGTGGCTACACCTTC. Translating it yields CASSLDRDRGSGYTF.

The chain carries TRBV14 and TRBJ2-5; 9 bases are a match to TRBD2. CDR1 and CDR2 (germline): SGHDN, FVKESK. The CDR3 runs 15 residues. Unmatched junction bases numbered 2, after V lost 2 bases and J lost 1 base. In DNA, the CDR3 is TGTGCCAGCAGCCAACTAGCGGGGCCCCAAGAGACCCAGTACTTC. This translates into CASSQLAGPQETQYF.

The CDR3 spells CASSLGHPNSYEQYF. DNA of the CDR3: TGTGCCAGCAGTCTTGGACACCCTAACTCCTACGAGCAGTACTTC. The chain recombines TRBV11-2 with TRBJ2-7; D is perhaps TRBD1 (5 bases). The CDR3 sequence is 15 residues long. Trimming left V 6 bases short and J 0 bases short, with 15 bases between. From germline, CDR1 is SGHAT and CDR2 FQNNGV.

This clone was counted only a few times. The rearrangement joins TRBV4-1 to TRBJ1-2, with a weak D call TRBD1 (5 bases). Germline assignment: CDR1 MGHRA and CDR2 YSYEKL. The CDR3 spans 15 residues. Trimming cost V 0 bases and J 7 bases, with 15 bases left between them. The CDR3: CASSQDSPGLGGYTF. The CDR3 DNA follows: TGCGCCAGCAGCCAAGATTCCCCAGGGTTGGGTGGCTACACCTTC.

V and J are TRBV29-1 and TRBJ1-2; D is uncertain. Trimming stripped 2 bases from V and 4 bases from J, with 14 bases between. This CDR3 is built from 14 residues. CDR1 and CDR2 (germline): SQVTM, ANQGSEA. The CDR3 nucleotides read TGCAGCGTTGAATTGACCGAAGCGAGCTATGGCTACACCTTC. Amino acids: CSVELTEASYGYTF.